This T cell receptor (beta chain) was sequenced during a study of regulatory T cells in long-lasting Graves disease. Germline V gives CDR1 SGHRS, CDR2 YFSETQ. V shed 1 base and J shed 2 bases, with 16 bases lying between them. The CDR3 is 16 amino acids. Time point of the sample: newly diagnosed GD, antithyroid drugs for less than 3 months. From PBMCs, RNA was extracted and then used to make the TCR library. Diagnosing Graves' disease relied on the American Thyroid Association guidelines. CDR3 regions were amplified by Arm-PCR using iRepertoire HTBI primers to build TCR beta libraries. TCRdb reanalysed the multiplex PCR reads using MiXCR and keeps one entry per CDR3 protein. Of about 450,000 distinct CDR3 sequences in the sample, 12% to 15% were seen once. These data also formed part of another study, on T cells in Graves' hyperthyroidism and ophthalmopathy. That investigation notes: With the HTBI primer set, the TCR CDR3 went through a first round of RT-PCR.

Here the sequenced sample was peripheral blood mononuclear cells (PBMCs), taken at new diagnosis, from a patient treated with antithyroid drugs. This clonotype originated in a woman aged 50 to 60 with Graves disease. The rearrangement joins TRBV5-1 to TRBJ2-7; D is uncertain. DNA for the CDR3: TGCGCCAGCAGCTTGAACCCCACGTTCCCCCCCTACGAGCAGTACTTC. It is translated as CASSLNPTFPPYEQYF.